This record looks at one T cell receptor beta chain sequence and its context. The target antigen is unknown. This sample was taken from a study of T cell responses to AZD1222 COVID-19 vaccine. TCRdb keeps only in-frame clones here, not all; method: immunoSEQ multiplex PCR. This sample has more than 85,000 clones, with around 90% found just once. Study observations and caveats: The donor group comprised mostly white British people and more females; the analysis possibly underestimated clonal diversity.

V was cut by 6 bases and J by 4 bases, with 11 bases left in between. Germline CDR1 reads SNHLY; CDR2 reads FYNNEI. The CDR3 has 13 amino acids. The specimen comprised peripheral blood, sampled on day 0 of MenACWY control vaccination. The V gene is TRBV2, the J gene TRBJ2-3; a possible D gene is TRBD2 (5 bases). This clonotype originated in an adult in good health. CDR3 DNA sequence: TGTGCCAGCAGGGAGGATCGGCCAGATACGCAGTATTTT. This codes for CASREDRPDTQYF.